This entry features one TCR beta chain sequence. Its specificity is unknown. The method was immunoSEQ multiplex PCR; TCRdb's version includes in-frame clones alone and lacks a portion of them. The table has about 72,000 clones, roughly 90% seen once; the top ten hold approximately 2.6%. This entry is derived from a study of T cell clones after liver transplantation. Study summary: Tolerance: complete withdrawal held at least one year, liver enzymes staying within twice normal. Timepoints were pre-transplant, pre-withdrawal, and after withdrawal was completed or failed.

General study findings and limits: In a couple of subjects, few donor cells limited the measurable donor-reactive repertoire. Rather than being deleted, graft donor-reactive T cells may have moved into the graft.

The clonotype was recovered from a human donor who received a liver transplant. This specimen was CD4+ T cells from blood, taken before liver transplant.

Here the CDR3 DNA reads TGCGCCAGCAGCCATACTCCGACAGGGGGCGCCCGGTCCTACGAGCAGTACTTC. This codes for CASSHTPTGGARSYEQYF. This chain connects TRBV4-1 to TRBJ2-7, with 10 positions matching TRBD1. Germline CDR1 is MGHRA and CDR2 is YSYEKL. The CDR3 has 18 residues. The trim removed 3 bases at V and 1 base at J, leaving 12 bases unmatched.